The 11 T cell receptor beta chains below were found in one sample sequenced in a study of cytomegalovirus exposure and HLA in healthy donors. Sequenced by immunoSEQ multiplex PCR; TCRdb stores in-frame clones only, minus some. The sample shows tens of thousands of clones, around 90% of them seen only once. Sequences were obtained from PBMCs. Every receptor here comes from a young man in good health and CMV-seronegative.

This clone was seen once. The chain joins TRBV28 to TRBJ2-7; D uncertain. The CDR3 length is 13 residues. Trimming stripped 6 bases from V and 6 bases from J, with 15 bases between. Germline V gives CDR1 MDHEN, CDR2 SYDVKM. This chain's CDR3 is CASSKSSFGEQYF. The CDR3 DNA reads as TGTGCCAGCAGCAAGTCTTCTTTCGGCGAGCAGTACTTC. Complete variable domain (other parts from reference TRBV28 and TRBJ2-7): DVKVTQSSRYLVKRTGEKVFLECVQDMDHENMFWYRQDPGLGLRLIYFSYDVKMKEKGDIPEGYSVSREKKERFSLILESASTNQTSMYLCASSKSSFGEQYFGPGTRLTVT.

The genes are TRBV7-9 and TRBJ2-7, with TRBD1 matching 10 bases. This CDR3 contains 14 residues. V was clipped by 5 bases and J by 4 bases; unmatched bases: 5. Germline-derived CDR1 and CDR2 are SEHNR and FQNEAQ (reference sequence). The CDR3 region has the DNA TGTGCCAGCAGCACGACAGGGGGCGGGTACGAGCAGTACTTC. It specifies CASSTTGGGYEQYF.

The gene calls are TRBV19 and TRBJ2-3; a weak D match, TRBD2 (7 bases). Between the trimmed V and J ends, which lost 3 bases and 6 bases, there was a span of 25 bases. The germline V gene has CDR1 LNHDA and CDR2 SQIVND (reference sequence). CDR3 length: 18 residues. The DNA of the CDR3 is TGTGCCAGTAGTATTCGTGCCGGGGGGCACTGGTCAGTGGATACGCAGTATTTT. Amino acid sequence: CASSIRAGGHWSVDTQYF.

The rearrangement joins TRBV30 to TRBJ1-1; D gene unclear. In germline, CDR1 is GTSNPN, CDR2 SVGIG (reference sequence). The ends were cut back, 5 bases at V and 1 base at J, with 8 bases in the middle. This CDR3 region has 12 residues. The CDR3 reads CAWVGANTEAFF. The CDR3 DNA reads TGTGCCTGGGTTGGAGCGAACACTGAAGCTTTCTTT.

The chain carries TRBV7-2 and TRBJ1-5; unclear D gene. Trimming left V 4 bases short and J 3 bases short, with 10 bases between. Germline CDR1 is SGHTA and CDR2 is FQGNSA. This CDR3 is built from 14 residues. CDR3 amino acids: CASSSRLLNQPQHF. As DNA, the CDR3 is TGTGCCAGCAGCTCCAGACTACTCAATCAGCCCCAGCATTTT.

This rearrangement joins TRBV27 to TRBJ2-1; TRBD2 aligns across 8 bases. Looked up from germline, CDR1 is MNHEY and CDR2 is SMNVEV (reference sequence). The CDR3 consists of 17 residues. With 0 bases clipped from V and 9 bases from J, the junction kept 13 bases outside the gene matches. CDR3 bases: TGTGCCAGCAGTTTATCCCCCGGGCCACCGGGGGGGCGTGAGCAGTTCTTC. Its protein product is CASSLSPGPPGGREQFF.

This sequence joins TRBV4-3 and TRBJ1-1; 8 nucleotides align to TRBD1. The CDR3 contains 16 residues. Germline CDR1 is LGHNA and CDR2 is YSLEER. With 2 bases clipped from V and 6 bases from J, the junction kept 11 bases outside the gene matches. CDR3 sequence (DNA): TGCGCCAGCAGCCAACCCCGTGACAGGGGAAGTCCTGAAGCTTTCTTT. It yields the protein CASSQPRDRGSPEAFF.

This chain joins TRBV19 and TRBJ1-5; 7 bases align to TRBD1. This CDR3 spans 13 amino acids. After removal of 7 bases from V and 3 bases from J, the junction contained 3 bases not matched to a gene. CDR1 LNHDA and CDR2 SQIVND come from the germline V gene (reference sequence). The CDR3 nucleotides read TGTGCCAGTACTGACAGGGACAATCAGCCCCAGCATTTT. Protein product: CASTDRDNQPQHF.

V is TRBV4-2 and J is TRBJ2-1, with 9 positions matching TRBD2. V lost 2 bases and J lost 4; bases outside the gene matches: 6. CDR1 and CDR2 (germline): LGHNA, YNFKEQ. The CDR3 is made up of 16 amino acids. The CDR3 DNA sequence: TGTGCCAGCAGCCAACCGGGACTAGCAGCATACAATGAGCAGTTCTTC. Its protein is CASSQPGLAAYNEQFF.

The chain recombines TRBV6-1 with TRBJ1-3; D is unresolved. Trimming removed 10 bases from V and 0 bases from J, with 16 bases in between. The CDR3 spans 15 residues. Per germline, CDR1 MNHNS and CDR2 SASEGT. The CDR3 DNA sequence: TGTGCCACCGAGGACGGGAGAATCTCTGGAAACACCATATATTTT. Protein product: CATEDGRISGNTIYF.

The rearrangement links TRBV28 to TRBJ2-1, with TRBD1 matching over 8 bases. This CDR3 contains 19 residues. Germline V gene data show CDR1 as MDHEN and CDR2 as SYDVKM. J was trimmed by 2 bases and V by 4 bases; bases with no gene match: 16. The CDR3 region has the DNA TGTGCCAGCAGTTCACCGGGTGGGCAGGGGGCTTCCCCCTACAATGAGCAGTTCTTC. It yields the protein CASSSPGGQGASPYNEQFF.